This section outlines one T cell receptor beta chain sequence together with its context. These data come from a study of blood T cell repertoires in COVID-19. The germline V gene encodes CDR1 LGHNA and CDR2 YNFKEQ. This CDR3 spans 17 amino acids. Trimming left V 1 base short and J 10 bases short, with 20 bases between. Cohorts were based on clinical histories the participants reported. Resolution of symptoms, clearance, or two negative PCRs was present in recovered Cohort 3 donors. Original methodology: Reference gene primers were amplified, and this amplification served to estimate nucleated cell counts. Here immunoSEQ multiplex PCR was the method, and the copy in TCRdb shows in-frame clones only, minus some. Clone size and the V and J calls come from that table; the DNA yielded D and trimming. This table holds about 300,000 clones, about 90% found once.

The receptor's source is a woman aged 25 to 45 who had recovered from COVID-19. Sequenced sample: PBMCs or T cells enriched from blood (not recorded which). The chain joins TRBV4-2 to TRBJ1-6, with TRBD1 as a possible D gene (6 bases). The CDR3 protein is CASSQVRSGASGSPLHF. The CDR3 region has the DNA TGTGCCAGCAGCCAAGTTAGATCAGGGGCCTCGGGCTCACCCCTCCACTTT.